Listed below are T cell receptor beta chains from one sample, sequenced in a study of glioma-infiltrating T cells after dendritic cell vaccination. The table came from immunoSEQ multiplex PCR; TCRdb's copy has only in-frame clones and leaves some out. The data show about 50,000 clones, with 89% seen just once and 5% to 6.5% held by the top ten. The source material was blood, sampled after dendritic cell vaccination. All receptors come from a human donor with glioblastoma. Each CDR3 is given without its conserved first and last residue. A D gene is named only where the DNA matches it firmly.

J gene,D gene,V gene,CDR3 protein
TRBJ1-1,NA,TRBV5-1,ASSLDSRSWTEAF
TRBJ1-1,TRBD1,TRBV11-2,ASSSLPRQGFTEAF
TRBJ1-2,NA,TRBV5-4,ASSPGTTALDYGYT
TRBJ1-5,TRBD1,TRBV2,ASTGTGTSNQPQH
TRBJ2-7,TRBD2,TRBV28,ASSTSGSINEQY
TRBJ2-7,NA,TRBV21-1,ASSKGQGLCEQY
TRBJ1-1,NA,TRBV5-1,ASSFLQTNTEAF
TRBJ2-7,NA,TRBV29-1,SGVGCHTAHLIPRKTYEQY
TRBJ2-5,TRBD1,TRBV18,ASSRDRGETQY
TRBJ2-1,NA,TRBV7-2,ASSLERDKVQF
TRBJ2-7,NA,TRBV6-4,ASSDSTDYPSYEQY
TRBJ2-7,NA,TRBV6-1,ASRLVGHEQY
TRBJ1-1,NA,TRBV10-3,AISKTGTEAF
TRBJ2-7,TRBD1,TRBV28,ASSLGFGTGAGEQY
TRBJ2-7,NA,TRBV30,AWSKGGAWGFDEQY
TRBJ1-1,TRBD1,TRBV28,ASSSPTGGVSEAF
TRBJ2-1,TRBD1,TRBV7-9,ASSKSGTGSINEQF
TRBJ1-4,NA,TRBV5-1,ASSLGVSGSDLF
TRBJ2-1,TRBD2,TRBV19,ASSKVAGTSVWNEQF
TRBJ2-6,TRBD2,TRBV5-1,ASSSMGLAGAGANVLT
TRBJ1-2,NA,TRBV5-8,ASSLDPTGSYGYT
TRBJ2-3,NA,TRBV15,ATSPLFGDTQY
TRBJ2-2,NA,TRBV7-3,ASTLKPGTGELF
TRBJ2-7,TRBD1,TRBV18,ASTRDRGNYEQY
TRBJ1-1,NA,TRBV7-9,ASSSDWGGTEAF
TRBJ2-1,TRBD2,TRBV5-1,ASSLGASGAYNEQF
TRBJ2-6,TRBD1,TRBV27,ASRERQGLAGANVLT
TRBJ2-3,NA,TRBV5-1,ASSLDSVSRSYTQY
TRBJ2-7,TRBD2,TRBV28,ASSSPLGGGAAYEQY
TRBJ2-5,NA,TRBV5-6,ASSITTGNQETQY
TRBJ2-5,NA,TRBV5-1,ASSIQPGTPQETQY
TRBJ1-2,TRBD1,TRBV19,ASSTDREYGYT
TRBJ1-2,NA,TRBV5-6,ASSFWTDYGYT
TRBJ2-5,NA,TRBV27,ASSLSGGPTSRETQY
TRBJ1-4,NA,TRBV7-5,ARSSVRTRYNEKLF
TRBJ1-1,NA,TRBV5-1,ASSNREGTEAF
TRBJ2-2,NA,TRBV7-9,ASSSPAGELF
TRBJ2-1,NA,TRBV19,ASSKMRPGVYNEQF
TRBJ2-7,TRBD1,TRBV10-3,ANGQGGYEQY
TRBJ1-5,NA,TRBV7-8,ASSFYSNQPQH
TRBJ2-2,TRBD2,TRBV4-2,ASSSGTSGTNTGELF
TRBJ2-7,TRBD2,TRBV5-6,ASSLVQGRTSFHEQY
TRBJ2-5,TRBD2,TRBV5-6,ASSWGLAAYQETQY
TRBJ1-2,TRBD1,TRBV4-3,ASSQDFRGTYGYT
TRBJ2-3,TRBD2,TRBV15,ATSRVQAGVGDTQY
TRBJ2-7,NA,TRBV5-6,ASSLSLVGEQY
TRBJ2-7,NA,TRBV9,ASSGGDGSSYEQY
TRBJ2-7,NA,TRBV7-9,ASSLAGGERNEQY
TRBJ2-3,TRBD2,TRBV2,ASRSLPTASGRRRSTDTQY
TRBJ2-5,NA,TRBV30,AWTYHPQETQY
TRBJ1-1,TRBD1,TRBV7-2,ASSLWTGPTEAF
TRBJ2-2,NA,TRBV10-2,ASTQRGGPNTGELF
TRBJ2-1,TRBD1,TRBV28,ASSLRGTGRGEQF
NA,TRBD2,TRBV6-1,AGQSGSSYEQY
TRBJ2-7,TRBD1,TRBV9,ASSLTPGQGTYEQY
TRBJ1-3,NA,TRBV4-3,ASSQLSTEIIRNTIY
TRBJ2-7,NA,TRBV5-6,ASSLSPTDEQY
TRBJ2-1,NA,TRBV7-7,ASSLCTPSVAYNEQF
TRBJ2-1,NA,TRBV7-9,VWEASYNEQF
TRBJ2-1,NA,TRBV6-4,ASSESLRSYNEQF